The 32 T cell receptor beta chains below come from one sample, sequenced in a study of post-analysis software for immune sequencing data. General study findings and limits: TRBV5-6, TRBV5-1 and TRBV20-1 belonged to a set of about 5 TRBV segments that were more frequent in patients than controls.

Libraries were made from TCR beta cDNA, and they carried unique molecular identifiers. MiXCR, applied by TCRdb to the PCR reads, yields one record per CDR3 protein. In the table there are approximately 460,000 distinct CDR3 sequences, nearly 45% of which are singletons. No antigens are known for them. Material: blood. Receptor source: a girl between 10 and 17 years old with multiple sclerosis.

This clonotype has more than one count but fewer than ten. The V and J genes are TRBV15 and TRBJ2-3; D ambiguous. Germline loops: CDR1 LNHNV, CDR2 YYDKDF (reference sequence). There are 14 residues in the CDR3. V lost 0 bases, J lost 2 bases, and 6 bases lay in between. This chain's CDR3 is CATSRDRVTDTQYF. The CDR3 DNA reads as TGTGCCACCAGCAGAGATCGGGTCACAGATACGCAGTATTTT.

The genes are TRBV3-1 and TRBJ2-6; D remains unclear. This CDR3 contains 19 residues. CDR1 and CDR2 from the germline V gene are LGHDT and YNNKEL (reference sequence). The V end lost 4 bases, the J end lost 0 bases, and 19 bases lay between the germline ends. The CDR3 DNA reads TGTGCCAGCAGCCCCTTGACGGACCGCTTGGACTCTGGGGCCAACGTCCTGACTTTC. Translating it yields CASSPLTDRLDSGANVLTF.

This clonotype occurred a few times. The J gene is TRBJ2-1, the V gene TRBV4-3; D may be TRBD1 (5 bases). The length of the CDR3 is 14 residues. Trimming left V 3 bases short and J 7 bases short, with 13 bases between. Germline values: CDR1 LGHNA, CDR2 YSLEER. CDR3 in DNA: TGCGCCAGCAGCCAGGGGCGCCCGGAGAATGAGCAGTTCTTC. Translating gives CASSQGRPENEQFF.

This sequence joins TRBV6-4 and TRBJ2-1; D is undetermined. V was pared by 2 bases and J by 4 bases, with 3 bases between. CDR3 length equals 12 residues. Per the germline V gene, CDR1 is MRHNA and CDR2 is SNTAGT. The DNA for the CDR3 is TGTGCCAGCAGTGACAGATACAATGAGCAGTTCTTC. This encodes CASSDRYNEQFF.

J is TRBJ2-5 and V is TRBV4-2; TRBD2 aligns across 7 bases. The trim removed 1 base at V and 5 bases at J, leaving 10 bases unmatched. This CDR3 has 16 amino acids. Per germline, CDR1 LGHNA and CDR2 YNFKEQ. The CDR3, as DNA: TGTGCCAGCAGCCAAGCTTACGGCGGGAGTTGGGAGACCCAGTACTTC. Protein: CASSQAYGGSWETQYF.

There are a few counts of this clonotype. This rearrangement joins TRBV7-2 to TRBJ1-1; TRBD1 agrees at 9 bases. Germline CDR1 SGHTA, CDR2 FQGNSA. J gave up 5 bases and V 5 bases, and 3 bases lay outside the gene matches. The length of the CDR3 is 13 residues. For the CDR3, the DNA is TGTGCCAGCAGCCCACAGGGGGCGACTGAAGCTTTCTTT. Translation gives CASSPQGATEAFF.

The chain links TRBV13 to TRBJ2-7; D is perhaps TRBD1 or TRBD2 (5 bases each). Germline CDR1 is PRHDT and CDR2 is FYEKMQ (reference sequence). The CDR3 is made up of 14 amino acids. The ends were cut back, 6 bases at V and 2 bases at J, with 14 bases in the middle. CDR3: CASRHRDATYEQYF. CDR3 DNA sequence: TGTGCCAGCAGACACCGGGACGCCACCTACGAGCAGTACTTC.

The chain carries TRBV20-1 and TRBJ1-1; D is ambiguous. V lost 0 bases and J 11 bases, leaving 13 bases between the germline ends. CDR3 length equals 12 residues. Germline CDR1 is DFQATT and CDR2 is SNEGSKA (reference sequence). The CDR3 loop reads CSARETVTRAFF. Written as DNA, the CDR3 is TGCAGTGCTAGAGAAACAGTTACGCGTGCTTTCTTT.

The chain employs TRBV20-1 and TRBJ1-1; no clear D. V was clipped by 1 base and J by 3 bases, with 18 bases between them. Germline CDR1 reads DFQATT; CDR2 reads SNEGSKA (reference sequence). The length of the CDR3 is 16 residues. The CDR3 bases are TGCAGTGCTAGAGGCTCCGGCCTAGGGCCTTACACTGAAGCTTTCTTT. Residues: CSARGSGLGPYTEAFF.

The chain uses TRBV29-1 and TRBJ2-7; 11 bases are a match to TRBD2. The CDR3 totals 13 residues. With V trimmed by 6 bases and J by 3 bases, 4 bases remained unmatched. Germline V gene lookup returns CDR1 SQVTM and CDR2 ANQGSEA. The CDR3 region is CSVAGTSGYEQYF. DNA for the CDR3: TGCAGCGTAGCCGGGACTAGCGGCTACGAGCAGTACTTC.

The rearrangement uses TRBV5-1 and TRBJ2-1; maybe TRBD2 (7 bases). The J call may be incorrect, as the DNA end agrees better with TRBJ2-7. The germline V gene encodes CDR1 SGHRS and CDR2 YFSETQ. This CDR3 spans 14 amino acids. The CDR3 spells CASSGSGGYNEQYF. CDR3 bases: TGCGCCAGCAGCGGGTCGGGGGGCTACAATGAGCAGTACTTC.

This chain joins TRBV20-1 and TRBJ2-5; TRBD2 agrees at 13 bases. The CDR3 has 14 amino acids. The germline gives CDR1 DFQATT, CDR2 SNEGSKA (reference sequence). V lost 3 bases, J lost 9 bases, and 7 bases stayed unmatched. Here the CDR3 DNA reads TGCAGTGCTAGCGAAACTAGCGGGAGGGAGGCCCAGTACTTC. It specifies CSASETSGREAQYF.

J is TRBJ2-7 and V is TRBV28; 9 bases are shared with TRBD2. The CDR3 covers 14 residues. V lost 7 bases, J lost 6 bases, and 10 bases stayed unmatched. CDR1 is MDHEN, CDR2 SYDVKM, per germline. In DNA, the CDR3 is TGTGCCAGCATCCTTAGCGGGAGCCTCACCGAGCAGTACTTC. Protein: CASILSGSLTEQYF.

CDR3 nucleotides: TGTGCCAGCAGTTCCCCACAGGGAACCCTGTACAATGAGCAGTTCTTC. Translation gives CASSSPQGTLYNEQFF. The V gene is TRBV28, the J gene TRBJ2-1; D may be TRBD1 (6 bases). V lost 4 bases and J 4 bases, leaving 17 bases between the germline ends. The CDR3 runs 16 residues. Germline V CDR1 and CDR2: MDHEN, SYDVKM. Full variable domain (outside the CDR3, taken from reference TRBV28 and TRBJ2-1): DVKVTQSSRYLVKRTGEKVFLECVQDMDHENMFWYRQDPGLGLRLIYFSYDVKMKEKGDIPEGYSVSREKKERFSLILESASTNQTSMYLCASSSPQGTLYNEQFFGPGTRLTVL.

The chain has TRBV20-1 and TRBJ2-1; no definite D call. Germline V gene sequence: CDR1 DFQATT, CDR2 SNEGSKA (reference sequence). Trimming took off 2 bases at V and 5 bases at J, with 7 bases between the two ends. The CDR3 contains 12 residues. The CDR3 here is CSARRTNNEQFF. CDR3 coding DNA: TGCAGTGCTAGACGCACTAACAATGAGCAGTTCTTC.

The chain links TRBV28 to TRBJ2-5, with D unresolved. The CDR3 has 13 residues. Per germline, CDR1 MDHEN and CDR2 SYDVKM. The ends were cut back, 4 bases at V and 4 bases at J, with 10 bases in the middle. The CDR3 reads CASSSSTRETQYF. The CDR3 DNA is TGTGCCAGCAGTTCTTCTACCAGAGAGACCCAGTACTTC.

This clonotype has more than one count but fewer than ten. This sequence joins TRBV28 and TRBJ2-4; D uncertain. The CDR3 consists of 19 residues. V was shortened by 4 bases and J by 2 bases, with 24 bases between the two germline ends. Germline V gene data show CDR1 as MDHEN and CDR2 as SYDVKM. The CDR3 here is CASSSPVFVGYRSKNIQYF. The CDR3 coding sequence is TGTGCCAGCAGTTCACCGGTATTTGTAGGATATCGCTCCAAAAACATTCAGTACTTC.

The rearrangement links TRBV29-1 to TRBJ2-7, with D perhaps matching TRBD2 (5 bases). Germline values: CDR1 SQVTM, CDR2 ANQGSEA. The CDR3 contains 14 residues. The V and J ends lost 2 bases and 7 bases respectively, with 18 bases between them. This CDR3 is CSVESLTGTSEQYF. The CDR3 DNA reads as TGCAGCGTTGAATCGCTCACTGGCACTAGTGAGCAGTACTTC.

There are a few counts of this clonotype. J is TRBJ2-4 and V is TRBV29-1; the match to TRBD2 covers 7 bases. Matching the DNA end better, TRBJ2-7 makes the J call doubtful. CDR1 SQVTM and CDR2 ANQGSEA come from the germline V gene. This CDR3 is built from 14 residues. CDR3 protein: CSASLRLANNEQYF. The CDR3 bases are TGCAGCGCTTCGTTAAGACTAGCAAACAACGAGCAGTACTTC.

In this sample, this clonotype turned up a few times. The chain uses TRBV2 and TRBJ1-5; no reliable D call. Germline CDR1 is SNHLY and CDR2 is FYNNEI. V lost 4 bases and J lost 5, with 9 bases in between. The CDR3 is 13 residues long. The DNA of the CDR3 is TGTGCCAGCAGTGGGGAGGCAGATCAGCCCCAGCATTTT. This sequence encodes CASSGEADQPQHF.

The V gene is TRBV27, the J gene TRBJ2-1; D gene ambiguous. The germline CDR1 and CDR2 sequences are MNHEY and SMNVEV (reference sequence). V shed 5 bases and J shed 6 bases, with 23 bases lying between them. This CDR3 contains 17 residues. The CDR3 loop reads CASSAPRQRVGFNEQFF. In nucleotides, the CDR3 is TGTGCCAGCAGTGCACCCCGGCAGCGCGTGGGTTTCAATGAGCAGTTCTTC.

The table lists this clonotype with a few counts. The chain carries TRBV20-1 and TRBJ2-1; 8 bases are a match to TRBD2. The CDR3 sequence is 13 residues long. V shed 3 bases, J shed 7 bases, and the junction held 5 bases outside the gene matches. Germline V gene data show CDR1 as DFQATT and CDR2 as SNEGSKA (reference sequence). As DNA, the CDR3 is TGCAGTGCTAGGTCCGGGACTAGTAATGAGCAGTTCTTC. The encoded protein is CSARSGTSNEQFF.

This clonotype has more than one count but fewer than ten. The V gene is TRBV7-3, the J gene TRBJ2-1, with D perhaps matching TRBD1 (6 bases). The CDR3 runs 12 residues. Germline V lookup: CDR1 SGHTA, CDR2 FQGTGA. V shed 0 bases and J shed 10 bases, with 7 bases lying between them. The CDR3 sequence is CASSLTGQEQFF. DNA for the CDR3: TGTGCCAGCAGCTTAACCGGACAGGAGCAGTTCTTC.

This clonotype was observed a handful of times. The chain couples TRBV18 to TRBJ2-3, with D uncertain. From germline, CDR1 is KGHSH and CDR2 LQKENI. The CDR3 consists of 12 residues. V gave up 4 bases and J gave up 6 bases, with 8 bases separating them. This CDR3 reads CASSQDGDTQYF. In DNA, the CDR3 is TGTGCCAGCTCACAGGACGGGGATACGCAGTATTTT.

The CDR3: CASSPTTGLAYNEQFF. The CDR3 DNA is TGTGCCAGCAGTCCCACCACGGGACTAGCCTACAATGAGCAGTTCTTC. V is TRBV27 and J is TRBJ2-1, with 8 bases that match TRBD2. The trim removed 5 bases at V and 2 bases at J, leaving 8 bases unmatched. There are 16 residues in the CDR3. From germline, CDR1 is MNHEY and CDR2 SMNVEV (reference sequence).

The J gene is TRBJ2-2, the V gene TRBV6-5, with 7 bases lining up with TRBD2. The CDR3 is 14 residues long. From germline, CDR1 is MNHEY and CDR2 SVGAGI. V trimming: 9 bases; J trimming: 1 base; junction bases outside the gene matches: 5. The CDR3 DNA reads TGTGCCAGTCGTGGCGGGAGGAACACCGGGGAGCTGTTTTTT. It specifies CASRGGRNTGELFF.

The J gene is TRBJ1-2, the V gene TRBV7-9, with 9 bases aligning to TRBD1. There are 13 residues in the CDR3. V lost 5 bases and J lost 8; bases outside the gene matches: 6. CDR1 SEHNR and CDR2 FQNEAQ come from the germline V gene (reference sequence). CDR3 coding DNA: TGTGCCAGCAGCCGGGGACAGGGAGAAGGCTACACCTTC. As protein: CASSRGQGEGYTF.

CDR3 sequence (DNA): TGTGCCAGCAGTTCTTCCACAGGGGCTGAAGCTTTCTTT. Its protein product is CASSSSTGAEAFF. V usage is TRBV6-6 and J usage is TRBJ1-1, with 7 bases identical to TRBD1. Germline CDR1 is MNHNY and CDR2 is SVGAGI (reference sequence). This CDR3 contains 13 residues. V shed 4 bases and J 6 bases; nucleotides not matched to a gene: 5.

The V call is TRBV20-1, the J call TRBJ2-1; D call uncertain. The CDR3 is 13 amino acids. The V gene lost 1 base and the J gene lost 8 bases, with 12 bases spanning the gap. Germline CDR1 is DFQATT and CDR2 is SNEGSKA (reference sequence). The CDR3 nucleotides read TGCAGTGCTAGAGGAGCGATCGGCGATGAGCAGTTCTTC. Translated: CSARGAIGDEQFF.

The gene calls are TRBV27 and TRBJ2-3, with D perhaps TRBD1 or TRBD2 (6 bases each). Trimming shortened V by 2 bases and J by 2 bases, and 17 bases separated the two germline ends. The CDR3 loop spans 17 amino acids. Germline-derived CDR1 and CDR2 are MNHEY and SMNVEV (reference sequence). CDR3: CASSLRREWGATDTQYF. CDR3 nucleotide sequence: TGTGCCAGCAGTTTAAGGAGGGAGTGGGGGGCCACAGATACGCAGTATTTT.

J is TRBJ1-2 and V is TRBV28; D is uncertain. Germline assignment: CDR1 MDHEN and CDR2 SYDVKM. The CDR3 has 15 residues. The V end was cut by 5 bases, the J end by 5 bases, with 18 bases between. CDR3 sequence reads: CASSPPGVEDYGYTF. The CDR3 DNA reads TGTGCCAGCAGTCCCCCCGGGGTAGAGGATTATGGCTACACCTTC.

This clonotype has a handful of counts. This sequence joins TRBV14 and TRBJ2-1; 9 bases match TRBD1. The germline gives CDR1 SGHDN, CDR2 FVKESK. J lost 4 bases, V lost 9 bases, and 7 bases had no gene match. This CDR3 spans 14 amino acids. The CDR3 DNA reads TGTGCCAGTCGCGGACAGGGGATATACAATGAGCAGTTCTTC. Its protein is CASRGQGIYNEQFF.